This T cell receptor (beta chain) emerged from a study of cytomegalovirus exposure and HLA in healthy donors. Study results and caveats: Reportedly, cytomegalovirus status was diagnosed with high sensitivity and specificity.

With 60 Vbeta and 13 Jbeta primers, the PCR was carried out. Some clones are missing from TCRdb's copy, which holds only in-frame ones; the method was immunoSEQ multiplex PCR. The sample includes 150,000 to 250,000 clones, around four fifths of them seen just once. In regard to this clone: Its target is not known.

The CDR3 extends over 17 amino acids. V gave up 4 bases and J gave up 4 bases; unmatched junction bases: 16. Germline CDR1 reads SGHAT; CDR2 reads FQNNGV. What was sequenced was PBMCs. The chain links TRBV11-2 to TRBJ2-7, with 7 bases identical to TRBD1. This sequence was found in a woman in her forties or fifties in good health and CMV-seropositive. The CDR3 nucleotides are TGTGCCAGCAGCTCTCGCCTCCAACAGGGGTGGGTGTACGAGCAGTACTTC. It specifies CASSSRLQQGWVYEQYF.